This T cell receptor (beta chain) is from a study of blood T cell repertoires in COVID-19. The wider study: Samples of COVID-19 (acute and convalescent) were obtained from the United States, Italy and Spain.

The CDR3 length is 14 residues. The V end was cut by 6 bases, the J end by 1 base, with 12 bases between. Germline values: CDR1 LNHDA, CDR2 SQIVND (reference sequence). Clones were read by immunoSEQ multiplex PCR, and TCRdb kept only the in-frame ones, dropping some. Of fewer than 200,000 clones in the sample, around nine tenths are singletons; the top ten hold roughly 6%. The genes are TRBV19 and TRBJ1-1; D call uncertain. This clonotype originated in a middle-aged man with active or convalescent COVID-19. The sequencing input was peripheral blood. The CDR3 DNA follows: TGTGCCAGTAGGGGCTTGAACTCGAACACTGAAGCTTTCTTT. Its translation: CASRGLNSNTEAFF. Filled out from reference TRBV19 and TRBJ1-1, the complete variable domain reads DGGITQSPKYLFRKEGQNVTLSCEQNLNHDAMYWYRQDPGQGLRLIYYSQIVNDFQKGDIAEGYSVSREKKESFPLTVTSAQKNPTAFYLCASRGLNSNTEAFFGQGTRLTVV.